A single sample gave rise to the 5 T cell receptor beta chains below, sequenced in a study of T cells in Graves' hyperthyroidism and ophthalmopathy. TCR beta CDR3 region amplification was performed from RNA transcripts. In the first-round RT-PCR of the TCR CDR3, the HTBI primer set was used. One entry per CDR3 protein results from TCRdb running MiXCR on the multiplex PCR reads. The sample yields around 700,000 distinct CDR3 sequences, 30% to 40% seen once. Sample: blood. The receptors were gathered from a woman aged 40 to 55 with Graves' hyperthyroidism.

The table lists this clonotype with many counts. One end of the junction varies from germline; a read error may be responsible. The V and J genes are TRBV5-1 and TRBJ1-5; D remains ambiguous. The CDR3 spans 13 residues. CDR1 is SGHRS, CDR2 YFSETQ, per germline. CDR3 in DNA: TGTGCCAGCAGTCTACTCGGGAATCAGCCCCAGCATTTT. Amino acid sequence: CASSLLGNQPQHF.

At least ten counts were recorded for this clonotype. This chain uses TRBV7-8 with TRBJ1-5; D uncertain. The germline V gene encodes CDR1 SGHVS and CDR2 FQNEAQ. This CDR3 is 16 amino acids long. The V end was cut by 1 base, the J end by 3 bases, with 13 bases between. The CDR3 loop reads CASSLVQELPNQPQHF. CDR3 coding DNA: TGTGCCAGCAGCTTAGTCCAGGAACTACCCAATCAGCCCCAGCATTTT.

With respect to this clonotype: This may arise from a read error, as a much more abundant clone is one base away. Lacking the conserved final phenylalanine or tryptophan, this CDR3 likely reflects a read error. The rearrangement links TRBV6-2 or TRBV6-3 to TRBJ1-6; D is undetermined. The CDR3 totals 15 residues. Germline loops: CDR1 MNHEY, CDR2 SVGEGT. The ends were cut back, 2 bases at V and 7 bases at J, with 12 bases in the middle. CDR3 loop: CASSYRGYGNSPLHL. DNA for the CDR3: TGTGCCAGCAGTTACAGAGGGTACGGAAATTCACCCCTCCACCTT.

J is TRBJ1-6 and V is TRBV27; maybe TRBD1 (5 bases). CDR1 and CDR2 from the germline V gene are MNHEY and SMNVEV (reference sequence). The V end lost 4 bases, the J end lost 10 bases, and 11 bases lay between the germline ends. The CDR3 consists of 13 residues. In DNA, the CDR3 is TGTGCCAGCAGTTCGGGGCTCGAGTCACCCCTCCACTTT. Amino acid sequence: CASSSGLESPLHF.

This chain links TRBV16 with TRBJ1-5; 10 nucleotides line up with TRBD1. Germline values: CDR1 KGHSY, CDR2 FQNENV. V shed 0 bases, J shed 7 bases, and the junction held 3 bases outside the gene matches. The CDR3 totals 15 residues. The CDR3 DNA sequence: TGTGCCAGCAGCCAATCCGGGACAGGGGTACAGCCCCAGCATTTT. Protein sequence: CASSQSGTGVQPQHF.